What follows are 26 T cell receptor beta chains derived from one specimen sequenced in a study of Tregs in tolerant kidney transplant recipients. TCRdb keeps only in-frame clones here, not all; method: immunoSEQ multiplex PCR. Here the sample table reports under 35,000 clones. Recipients received nonmyeloablative bone marrow transplants from related graft donors, with transient mixed chimerism. The input for sequencing was CD4+ T cells from blood (PBMCs), taken 24 months after the transplant. The receptors here all came from a human patient who received a combined kidney and bone marrow transplant. T cells may partly derive from the graft donor.

Comments on this clone: The read ends 3 residues before the CDR3 terminus; that terminus is restored from the germline J gene. This chain joins TRBV7-2 and TRBJ2-4, with 7 bases lining up with TRBD2. The CDR3 contains 14 residues. CDR1 SGHTA and CDR2 FQGNSA come from the germline V gene. J gave up 3 bases and V 1 base, and 0 bases lay outside the gene matches. The DNA read from the CDR3 is TGTGCCAGCAGCTTAGGCGGGAGCAAAAACATT. Amino acids: CASSLGGSKNI. The CDR3 reads in full as CASSLGGSKNIQYF.

Regarding this clone: The CDR3 extends 3 residues past the end of the read, so its final part is completed from the germline J gene. This rearrangement joins TRBV20-1 to TRBJ1-4, with D possibly TRBD1 on 6 matching bases. The CDR3 sequence is 14 residues long. The V and J ends lost 1 base and 4 bases respectively, with 10 bases between them. Germline V gene lookup returns CDR1 DFQATT and CDR2 SNEGSKA (reference sequence). Partial CDR3 DNA: TGCAGTGCTAGAGTGGGGGCTCTTAATGAAAAA. It yields the protein CSARVGALNEK. The whole CDR3 reads CSARVGALNEKLFF.

As concerns this clone: Read data end 3 residues before the CDR3 end; the end is taken from the germline J gene. This chain uses TRBV7-8 with TRBJ2-3; 9 bases agree with TRBD2. Germline assignment: CDR1 SGHVS and CDR2 FQNEAQ. The CDR3 sequence is 16 residues long. Losses at the gene ends were 3 bases for V and 3 bases for J; bases not matched to a gene: 7. The sequenced part of the CDR3 DNA is TGTGCCAGCAGCTTTGGTAGCGGGAGAGCGACAGATACG. It translates to CASSFGSGRATDT. The full CDR3 sequence reads CASSFGSGRATDTQYF.

As to this clone: Read sequence stops 3 residues before the CDR3 end, and the germline J gene provides the missing end. The V gene is TRBV29-1, the J gene TRBJ2-3, with 7 bases fitting TRBD2. The germline V gene encodes CDR1 SQVTM and CDR2 ANQGSEA. This CDR3 is 13 amino acids long. The J segment lost 1 base and the V segment lost 5 bases, leaving 3 bases of the junction unmatched. The sequenced CDR3 bases are TGCAGCGTTCCAGGGAGGGGCACAGATACG. It is translated as CSVPGRGTDT. From start to end, the CDR3 is CSVPGRGTDTQYF.

A note on this clone: Sequencing ends 3 residues short of the CDR3 end; the germline J gene provides the rest. V usage is TRBV18 and J usage is TRBJ1-1; D might be TRBD1 (5 bases). Trimming took 2 bases from V and 4 from J, leaving 17 bases between them. The CDR3 has 16 residues. Looked up from germline, CDR1 is KGHSH and CDR2 is LQKENI. The CDR3 is CASSPNGQGSTTEAFF. The sequenced CDR3 bases are TGTGCCAGCTCACCAAACGGGCAGGGTTCGACCACTGAA.

CDR3 DNA, as far as it was read: TGTGCCTGGAGTAATGAAGGGGGACAGCCC. Protein product: CAWSNEGGQP. The CDR3 as a whole reads CAWSNEGGQPQHF. V gene TRBV30 combines with J gene TRBJ1-5; perhaps TRBD1 as D (6 bases). The CDR3 end is not reached by the read, which stops 3 residues before it; the germline J gene fills it in. The CDR3 extends over 13 amino acids. Germline loops: CDR1 GTSNPN, CDR2 SVGIG (reference sequence). The V and J ends lost 2 bases and 7 bases respectively, with 12 bases between them.

CDR3 bases read: TGCGCCAGCAGCTTGCAGGGCGCATCTAATGAAAAA. It codes for CASSLQGASNEK. From start to end, the CDR3 is CASSLQGASNEKLFF. This chain links TRBV5-1 with TRBJ1-4, with D tentatively TRBD1 (5 bases). The sequenced fragment ends 3 residues before the CDR3 boundary, so the rest is inferred from the germline J gene. V lost 1 base and J 3 bases, leaving 10 bases between the germline ends. CDR3 size: 15 residues. Germline V gives CDR1 SGHRS, CDR2 YFSETQ.

To note about this clone: The read ends 3 residues early relative to the CDR3; the germline J gene fills the gap. V and J are TRBV7-2 and TRBJ1-1; D is possibly TRBD1 (5 bases). From germline, CDR1 is SGHTA and CDR2 FQGNSA. The CDR3 is 14 residues long. Trimming pared 3 bases from V and 1 base from J, leaving 9 bases between. The chain's CDR3 is CASSFTGANTEAFF. CDR3 DNA (partial): TGTGCCAGCAGCTTTACAGGTGCGAACACTGAA.

A word on this clone: The read ends 3 residues before the CDR3 terminus; that terminus is restored from the germline J gene. The V and J genes are TRBV5-4 and TRBJ1-4; 7 bases map to TRBD1. Germline-derived CDR1 and CDR2 are SGHNT and YYREEE (reference sequence). The CDR3 has 15 residues. V was clipped by 3 bases and J by 4 bases; unmatched bases: 6. The CDR3 bases that were read are TGTGCCAGCAGCTCAAGACAGGGCAATAATGAAAAA. The encoded protein is CASSSRQGNNEK. The CDR3, in full, reads CASSSRQGNNEKLFF.

Of note for this clone: The DNA ends 3 residues before the CDR3 does, and the rest of the CDR3 is filled in from the germline J gene. The chain employs TRBV29-1 and TRBJ2-7; TRBD2 aligns across 7 bases. Looked up from germline, CDR1 is SQVTM and CDR2 is ANQGSEA. V lost 4 bases, J lost 0 bases, and 6 bases stayed unmatched. This CDR3 comprises 14 residues. The CDR3 bases that were read are TGCAGCGTTGTCCTAGCGGTCTCCTCCTACGAG. As protein: CSVVLAVSSYE. The complete CDR3 protein is CSVVLAVSSYEQYF.

A word on this clone: The read terminates 3 residues ahead of where the CDR3 ends, so the germline J gene completes it. V usage is TRBV7-8 and J usage is TRBJ2-7, with 14 nucleotides matching TRBD2. V was clipped by 6 bases and J by 5 bases; unmatched bases: 12. The germline V gene has CDR1 SGHVS and CDR2 FQNEAQ. The CDR3 covers 17 residues. The CDR3 loop reads CASRIGTSGSPGNEQYF. The part of the CDR3 DNA that was read is TGTGCCAGCAGAATAGGGACTAGCGGGAGCCCTGGAAACGAG.

With respect to this clone: The CDR3 is cut off 3 residues early in the read; its end comes from the germline J gene. V usage is TRBV19 and J usage is TRBJ1-1, with 10 bases fitting TRBD1. Looked up from germline, CDR1 is LNHDA and CDR2 is SQIVND (reference sequence). The CDR3 contains 17 residues. J lost 5 bases, V lost 7 bases, and 16 bases had no gene match. The chain's CDR3 is CASIPDPRQGAGTEAFF. The DNA read from the CDR3 is TGTGCCAGTATCCCCGACCCCCGACAGGGGGCAGGGACTGAA. Full variable domain (outside the CDR3, taken from reference TRBV19 and TRBJ1-1): DGGITQSPKYLFRKEGQNVTLSCEQNLNHDAMYWYRQDPGQGLRLIYYSQIVNDFQKGDIAEGYSVSREKKESFPLTVTSAQKNPTAFYLCASIPDPRQGAGTEAFFGQGTRLTVV.

Turning to this clone: The sequenced fragment ends 3 residues before the CDR3 boundary, so the rest is inferred from the germline J gene. This chain uses TRBV7-2 with TRBJ1-5, with D perhaps matching TRBD1 (6 bases). The ends were cut back, 2 bases at V and 6 bases at J, with 11 bases in the middle. The germline CDR1 and CDR2 sequences are SGHTA and FQGNSA. This CDR3 contains 14 residues. CDR3 in amino acids: CASSLTGSGQPQHF. The covered CDR3 bases are TGTGCCAGCAGCTTAACAGGGAGTGGTCAGCCC.

About this clone: The CDR3 is cut off 3 residues early in the read; its end comes from the germline J gene. V usage is TRBV27 and J usage is TRBJ2-3, with 7 nucleotides matching TRBD1. Germline lookup yields CDR1 MNHEY and CDR2 SMNVEV (reference sequence). The CDR3 sequence is 16 residues long. V lost 0 bases and J lost 4; bases outside the gene matches: 7. The CDR3 DNA, read in part, is TGTGCCAGCAGTTTATCGGGGACAGCGAGGGCAGATACG. Protein: CASSLSGTARADT. From start to end, the CDR3 is CASSLSGTARADTQYF.

Points on this clone: The read ends 3 residues shy of where the CDR3 ends; the end is completed using the germline J gene. The genes are TRBV19 and TRBJ2-3; unclear D gene. The CDR3 is 13 residues long. Germline V gene data show CDR1 as LNHDA and CDR2 as SQIVND (reference sequence). The V gene lost 6 bases and the J gene lost 1 base, with 8 bases spanning the gap. CDR3 DNA, as far as it was read: TGTGCCAGTAGCGTTACTGGCACAGATACG. Residues: CASSVTGTDT. The whole CDR3 sequence reads CASSVTGTDTQYF.

With respect to this clone: The read terminates 3 residues before the CDR3 end, so the remaining end is supplied by the germline J gene. V usage is TRBV11-3 and J usage is TRBJ2-5; possible D gene TRBD1, 5 bases. V lost 2 bases to trimming and J lost 1 base, with 5 bases between them. This CDR3 is built from 13 residues. Germline V gene data show CDR1 as SGHNT and CDR2 as YENEEA. The covered CDR3 bases are TGTGCCAGCAGCTTACAGGGCCAAGAGACC. Translation gives CASSLQGQET. The whole CDR3 protein is CASSLQGQETQYF. Filled out from reference TRBV11-3 and TRBJ2-5, the complete variable domain reads EAGVVQSPRYKIIEKKQPVAFWCNPISGHNTLYWYLQNLGQGPELLIRYENEEAVDDSQLPKDRFSAERLKGVDSTLKIQPAELGDSAVYLCASSLQGQETQYFGPGTRLLVL.

On this clone: From the germline J gene comes the end of the CDR3, since the read stops 3 residues before it. V is TRBV20-1 and J is TRBJ2-7, with 7 positions matching TRBD2. Germline-derived CDR1 and CDR2 are DFQATT and SNEGSKA (reference sequence). V lost 3 bases to trimming and J lost 4 bases; unmatched junction nucleotides: 12. CDR3 size: 15 residues. The CDR3 is CSASTEGGRWYEQYF. CDR3 bases read: TGCAGTGCTAGCACCGAAGGCGGGAGATGGTACGAG.

Regarding this clone: Read data end 3 residues before the CDR3 end; the end is taken from the germline J gene. This chain joins TRBV30 and TRBJ2-5; possibly TRBD1 for D (5 bases). Germline V gives CDR1 GTSNPN, CDR2 SVGIG (reference sequence). This CDR3 has 12 residues. V lost 2 bases and J lost 3, with 7 bases in between. CDR3 sequence: CAWSRQKETQYF. CDR3 DNA (partial): TGTGCCTGGAGTAGACAGAAAGAGACC.

About this clone: The read stops 3 residues short of the end of the CDR3; the missing end is completed from the germline J gene. V is TRBV7-9 and J is TRBJ1-4; D gene unclear. Deletions cut 6 bases from V and 8 bases from J, with 13 bases between. Germline V CDR1 and CDR2: SEHNR, FQNEAQ (reference sequence). This CDR3 region has 13 residues. Partial CDR3 DNA: TGTGCCAGCAGTTCTCTGAGGGTCGAAAAA. This sequence encodes CASSSLRVEK. The entire CDR3 protein reads CASSSLRVEKLFF.

The part of the CDR3 DNA that was read is TGTGCCAGCAGCCTTGCGACAGGGATAACTGAA. Its translation: CASSLATGITE. The whole CDR3 protein reads CASSLATGITEAFF. V gene TRBV14 combines with J gene TRBJ1-1; 7 bases line up with TRBD1. The read terminates 3 residues before the CDR3 end, so the remaining end is supplied by the germline J gene. There are 14 residues in the CDR3. Losses at the gene ends were 4 bases for V and 5 bases for J; bases not matched to a gene: 7. From germline, CDR1 is SGHDN and CDR2 FVKESK.

A note on this clone: The sequenced fragment ends 3 residues before the CDR3 boundary, so the rest is inferred from the germline J gene. This chain uses TRBV7-2 with TRBJ2-7; TRBD2 matches 11 bases. CDR3 size: 15 residues. The junction had 3 bases not matched to a gene; V was cut back by 1 base and J by 4 bases. Germline V gene lookup returns CDR1 SGHTA and CDR2 FQGNSA. The CDR3 DNA, read in part, is TGTGCCAGCAGCTTAGTTGGGACTAGCGGTTACGAG. Protein: CASSLVGTSGYE. The full CDR3 protein is CASSLVGTSGYEQYF. Complete variable domain (other parts from reference TRBV7-2 and TRBJ2-7): GAGVSQSPSNKVTEKGKDVELRCDPISGHTALYWYRQSLGQGLEFLIYFQGNSAPDKSGLPSDRFSAERTGGSVSTLTIQRTQQEDSAVYLCASSLVGTSGYEQYFGPGTRLTVT.

Comment on this clone: The read ends 3 residues early relative to the CDR3; the germline J gene fills the gap. The chain joins TRBV18 to TRBJ1-2; D call uncertain. Germline-derived CDR1 and CDR2 are KGHSH and LQKENI. The CDR3 sequence is 17 residues long. Trimming left V 3 bases short and J 0 bases short, with 17 bases between. The CDR3 loop reads CASSPRSAQDSNYGYTF. CDR3 DNA (partial): TGTGCCAGCTCACCCCGCAGTGCGCAAGACTCTAACTATGGC.

Comments on this clone: The read ends 3 residues shy of where the CDR3 ends; the end is completed using the germline J gene. V gene TRBV18 combines with J gene TRBJ1-1; D gene uncertain. CDR3 length: 12 residues. V gave up 0 bases and J gave up 7 bases, with 6 bases separating them. Germline loops: CDR1 KGHSH, CDR2 LQKENI. This CDR3 reads CASSPPGLEAFF. The covered CDR3 bases are TGTGCCAGCTCACCACCAGGGCTTGAA.

Remarks on this clone: The CDR3 extends 3 residues past the end of the read, so its final part is completed from the germline J gene. The chain is built from TRBV7-6 and TRBJ2-7, with 7 positions matching TRBD1. The CDR3 sequence is 15 residues long. Germline lookup yields CDR1 SGHVS and CDR2 FNYEAQ. After removal of 5 bases from V and 4 bases from J, the junction contained 11 bases not matched to a gene. The CDR3 sequence is CASSQSTGSVYEQYF. CDR3 DNA, as far as it was read: TGTGCCAGCAGCCAGTCGACAGGGTCCGTTTACGAG.

Note on this clone: The read halts 3 residues ahead of the CDR3 end, with the missing end drawn from the germline J gene. The rearrangement uses TRBV6-4 and TRBJ2-3; 7 bases map to TRBD2. Germline CDR1 and CDR2: MRHNA and SNTAGT. V lost 7 bases to trimming and J lost 0 bases; unmatched junction nucleotides: 7. The CDR3 consists of 15 residues. The CDR3 sequence: CASKRDYSSTDTQYF. Partial CDR3 DNA: TGTGCCAGCAAGAGGGACTACTCTAGCACAGATACG.

A note on this clone: The read stops 3 residues short of the end of the CDR3; the missing end is completed from the germline J gene. V is TRBV18 and J is TRBJ2-4; D unresolved. Germline assignment: CDR1 KGHSH and CDR2 LQKENI. The CDR3 sequence is 14 residues long. V was trimmed by 0 bases and J by 2 bases, leaving 5 bases between them. The sequenced part of the CDR3 DNA is TGTGCCAGCTCACCACCGGCCACCAAAAACATT. This codes for CASSPPATKNI. The entire CDR3 sequence reads CASSPPATKNIQYF.